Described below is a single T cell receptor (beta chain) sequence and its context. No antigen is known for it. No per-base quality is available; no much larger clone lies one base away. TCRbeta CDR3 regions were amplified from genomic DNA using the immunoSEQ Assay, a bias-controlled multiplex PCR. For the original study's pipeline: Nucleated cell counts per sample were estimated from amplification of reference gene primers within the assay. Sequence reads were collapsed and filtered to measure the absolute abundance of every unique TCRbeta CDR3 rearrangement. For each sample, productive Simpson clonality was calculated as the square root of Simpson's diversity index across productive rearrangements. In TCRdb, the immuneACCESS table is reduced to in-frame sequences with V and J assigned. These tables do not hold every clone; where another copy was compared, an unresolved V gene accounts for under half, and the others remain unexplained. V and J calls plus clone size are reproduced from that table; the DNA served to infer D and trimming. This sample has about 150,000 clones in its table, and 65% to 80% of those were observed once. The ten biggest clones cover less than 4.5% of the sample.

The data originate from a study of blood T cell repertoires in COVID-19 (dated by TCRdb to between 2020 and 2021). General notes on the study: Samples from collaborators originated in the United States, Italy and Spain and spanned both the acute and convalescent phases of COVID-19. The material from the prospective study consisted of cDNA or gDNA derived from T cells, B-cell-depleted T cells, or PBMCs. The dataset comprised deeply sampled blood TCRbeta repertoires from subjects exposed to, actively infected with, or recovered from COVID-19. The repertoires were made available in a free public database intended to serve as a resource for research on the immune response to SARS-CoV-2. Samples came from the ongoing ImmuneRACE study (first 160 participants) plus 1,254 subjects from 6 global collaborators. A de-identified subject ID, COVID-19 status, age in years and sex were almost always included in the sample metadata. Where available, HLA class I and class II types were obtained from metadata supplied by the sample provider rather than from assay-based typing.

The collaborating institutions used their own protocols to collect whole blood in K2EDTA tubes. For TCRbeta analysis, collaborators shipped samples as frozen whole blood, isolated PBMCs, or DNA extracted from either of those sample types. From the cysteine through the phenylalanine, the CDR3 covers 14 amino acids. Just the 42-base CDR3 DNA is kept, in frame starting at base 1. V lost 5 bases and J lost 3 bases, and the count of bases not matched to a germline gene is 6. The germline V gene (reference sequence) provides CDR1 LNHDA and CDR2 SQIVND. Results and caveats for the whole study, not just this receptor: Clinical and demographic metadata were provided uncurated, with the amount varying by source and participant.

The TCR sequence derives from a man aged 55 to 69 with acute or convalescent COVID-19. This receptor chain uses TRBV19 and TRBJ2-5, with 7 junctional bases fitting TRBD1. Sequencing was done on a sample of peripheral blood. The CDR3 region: CASSLGGSEETQYF. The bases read TGTGCCAGTAGTTTAGGGGGCTCGGAAGAGACCCAGTACTTC.